Sequencing of this T cell receptor beta chain was carried out in a study of cytomegalovirus exposure and HLA in healthy donors. Study as a whole: Clustering assigned 70% to 90% of the approximately 430 genotyped donors to the Caucasian-associated ancestry cluster. General study findings and limits: Data from an earlier analysis indicated that most TCR beta V segments were productive either about 90% or about 30% of the time. In vitro work confirmed that a few CMV-associated chains recognize CMV antigens.

Notes on this clone: The target antigen is unknown.

Germline CDR1 and CDR2: MDHEN and SYDVKM. Germline trimming cut 5 bases from V and 0 bases from J; bases unmatched to any gene: 8. The CDR3 consists of 16 residues. PCR amplification relied on 60 Vbeta primers (plus 13 Jbeta primers). The data were produced by immunoSEQ multiplex PCR, yet TCRdb's version contains in-frame clones alone and is incomplete. This sample has around 64,000 clones, with approximately 75% found just once. Sequencing used PBMCs. The TCR originated in a young man in good health and CMV-seropositive. The chain carries TRBV28 and TRBJ2-7; 9 bases agree with TRBD1. As DNA, the CDR3 is TGTGCCAGCAGTGGAGCCCGGGACAGGGTCTCCTACGAGCAGTACTTC. This codes for CASSGARDRVSYEQYF.